The 20 T cell receptor beta chains reported below all come from one sample, sequenced in a study of CD8+ T cells in alopecia areata. Treatment specified: oral pan-JAK inhibitor, 5-10 mg twice daily. Isolated RNA was reverse transcribed into cDNA used as the sequencing template. Sequenced by immunoSEQ multiplex PCR; TCRdb stores in-frame clones only, minus some. The sample lists about 190,000 clones, roughly three fifths occurring once. Sequenced material: CD4+ T cells sorted from blood, taken at week 4, from a patient treated with tofacitinib. The receptors come from a human donor with alopecia areata.

This rearrangement joins TRBV28 to TRBJ2-7; D might be TRBD2 (6 bases). The germline V and J ends were trimmed by 4 bases and 0 bases, with 13 bases remaining between them. Germline CDR1 is MDHEN and CDR2 is SYDVKM. This CDR3 spans 15 amino acids. The CDR3 DNA sequence: TGTGCCAGCAGTTCTGGGGCGGGGTTCTCCTACGAGCAGTACTTC. Translated: CASSSGAGFSYEQYF.

The chain combines TRBV5-1 with TRBJ2-1, with TRBD2 identical over 14 bases. Per germline, CDR1 SGHRS and CDR2 YFSETQ. The CDR3 is 17 amino acids. J gave up 3 bases and V 4 bases, and 6 bases lay outside the gene matches. CDR3 sequence (DNA): TGCGCCAGCAGCCCGGGACTAGCGGGAGTGGGCTACAATGAGCAGTTCTTC. Translating gives CASSPGLAGVGYNEQFF. Looking up the rest from reference TRBV5-1 and TRBJ2-1 gives the full variable domain: KAGVTQTPRYLIKTRGQQVTLSCSPISGHRSVSWYQQTPGQGLQFLFEYFSETQRNKGNFPGRFSGRQFSNSRSEMNVSTLELGDSALYLCASSPGLAGVGYNEQFFGPGTRLTVL.

The rearrangement joins TRBV29-1 to TRBJ1-2, with no clear D. V gave up 7 bases and J gave up 5 bases, with 14 bases separating them. This CDR3 contains 12 residues. In germline, CDR1 is SQVTM, CDR2 ANQGSEA. In nucleotides, the CDR3 is TGCAGCGGGCTATGGGGTTCGTATGGCTACACCTTC. This translates into CSGLWGSYGYTF.

There are a few counts of this clone. The chain joins TRBV5-1 to TRBJ2-7; D is uncertain. In germline, CDR1 is SGHRS, CDR2 YFSETQ. The germline V and J ends were trimmed by 1 base and 3 bases, with 14 bases remaining between them. The CDR3 has 15 amino acids. The CDR3 sequence is CASSLWADELYEQYF. CDR3 in DNA: TGCGCCAGCAGCTTGTGGGCAGACGAACTCTACGAGCAGTACTTC.

The rearrangement links TRBV7-6 to TRBJ1-1; D might be TRBD1 (5 bases). Germline CDR1 SGHVS, CDR2 FNYEAQ. Trimming cost V 0 bases and J 3 bases, with 5 bases left between them. The CDR3 totals 13 residues. DNA for the CDR3: TGTGCCAGCAGCTTAGCAGGGGACACTGAAGCTTTCTTT. Its protein product is CASSLAGDTEAFF.

This chain connects TRBV30 to TRBJ2-7; weak D call: TRBD2 (5 bases). Germline-derived CDR1 and CDR2 are GTSNPN and SVGIG (reference sequence). The CDR3 runs to 16 residues. Trimming shortened V by 0 bases and J by 3 bases, and 18 bases separated the two germline ends. This CDR3 reads CAWSVTAQREIYEQYF. As DNA, the CDR3 is TGTGCCTGGAGTGTAACCGCCCAACGGGAAATCTACGAGCAGTACTTC.

CDR3 sequence reads: CASSYSGLAVGEQFF. CDR3 DNA: TGTGCCAGCAGTTACTCGGGACTAGCGGTAGGGGAGCAGTTCTTC. V and J are TRBV6-5 and TRBJ2-1, with 11 positions matching TRBD2. V was clipped by 0 bases and J by 10 bases; unmatched bases: 5. CDR3 size: 15 residues. The germline V gene encodes CDR1 MNHEY and CDR2 SVGAGI.

The rearrangement joins TRBV7-9 to TRBJ2-3; 13 bases map to TRBD2. This CDR3 comprises 16 residues. Germline V lookup: CDR1 SEHNR, CDR2 FQNEAQ (reference sequence). The trim removed 5 bases at V and 3 bases at J, leaving 5 bases unmatched. This CDR3 is CASSRGLAGATDTQYF. The CDR3 DNA reads as TGTGCCAGCAGCCGCGGACTAGCGGGAGCTACAGATACGCAGTATTTT.

In its sample, this clone was seen a few times. The chain uses TRBV6-5 and TRBJ2-4, with D possibly TRBD2 on 6 matching bases. V lost 0 bases to trimming and J lost 11 bases, with 14 bases between them. CDR3 length: 14 amino acids. CDR1 is MNHEY and CDR2 is SVGAGI in the germline V gene. DNA for the CDR3: TGTGCCAGCAGTTACTCTGCGGGACGGGAGTTTCAGTACTTC. This encodes CASSYSAGREFQYF.

This CDR3 reads CSVGGGTGELFF. For the CDR3, the DNA is TGCAGCGTGGGAGGGGGCACCGGGGAGCTGTTTTTT. V usage is TRBV29-1 and J usage is TRBJ2-2; D perhaps matches TRBD2 (7 bases). V was shortened by 6 bases and J by 4 bases, with 9 bases between the two germline ends. Germline CDR1 and CDR2: SQVTM and ANQGSEA. CDR3 size: 12 residues.

The chain combines TRBV14 with TRBJ2-4; 10 nucleotides agree with TRBD2. Trimming at V came to 2 bases and at J to 7 bases, leaving 17 bases not matched to a gene. Germline-derived CDR1 and CDR2 are SGHDN and FVKESK. The CDR3 is 19 residues long. The DNA of the CDR3 is TGTGCCAGCAGCCAAACGAGATCTAGCGGGAGAATGGGGGAGAACATTCAGTACTTC. Its translation is CASSQTRSSGRMGENIQYF.

This chain joins TRBV29-1 and TRBJ2-7; 10 bases align to TRBD2. Germline V gene lookup returns CDR1 SQVTM and CDR2 ANQGSEA. The CDR3 length is 13 residues. V dropped 4 bases and J dropped 7; count of bases not matched to a gene: 7. The CDR3 DNA follows: TGCAGCGTTGCCCTAGCGGGAGCCGGGGAGCAGTACTTC. It is translated as CSVALAGAGEQYF.

This clone was observed once. Other DNA sequences from this sample encode an identical CDR3 as well. This chain joins TRBV30 and TRBJ2-1; no clear D. CDR1 and CDR2 from the germline V gene are GTSNPN and SVGIG (reference sequence). V was shortened by 2 bases and J by 4 bases, with 3 bases between the two germline ends. CDR3 length: 11 residues. This CDR3 is CAWSKYNEQFF. In DNA form, the CDR3 reads TGTGCCTGGAGTAAGTACAATGAGCAGTTCTTC. The full variable domain, completed using reference TRBV30 and TRBJ2-1, is SQTIHQWPATLVQPVGSPLSLECTVEGTSNPNLYWYRQAAGRGLQLLFYSVGIGQISSEVPQNLSASRPQDRQFILSSKKLLLSDSGFYLCAWSKYNEQFFGPGTRLTVL.

This chain joins TRBV5-1 and TRBJ2-1, with 13 bases that match TRBD2. This CDR3 has 20 amino acids. J lost 2 bases, V lost 4 bases, and 15 bases had no gene match. Germline V gene sequence: CDR1 SGHRS, CDR2 YFSETQ. The CDR3 coding sequence is TGCGCCAGCAGCCATCCTGACCGGACTAGCGGGAGACCGACCTACAATGAGCAGTTCTTC. This codes for CASSHPDRTSGRPTYNEQFF.

Points on this clone: Within the sample, other DNA sequences also encode this same CDR3. The chain links TRBV29-1 to TRBJ2-5; TRBD1 aligns across 7 bases. The CDR3 has 12 residues. Per germline, CDR1 SQVTM and CDR2 ANQGSEA. V lost 4 bases and J lost 3; bases outside the gene matches: 2. The CDR3: CSVGQGKETQYF. The CDR3, as DNA: TGCAGCGTTGGACAGGGTAAAGAGACCCAGTACTTC. Drawing the rest from reference TRBV29-1 and TRBJ2-5, the complete variable domain is SAVISQKPSRDICQRGTSLTIQCQVDSQVTMMFWYRQQPGQSLTLIATANQGSEATYESGFVIDKFPISRPNLTFSTLTVSNMSPEDSSIYLCSVGQGKETQYFGPGTRLLVL.

This clone was found once. This sample also contains other DNA sequences that code for the same CDR3. The V call is TRBV30, the J call TRBJ1-1; D is ambiguous. CDR1 and CDR2 from the germline V gene are GTSNPN and SVGIG (reference sequence). V was shortened by 1 base and J by 5 bases, with 5 bases between the two germline ends. This CDR3 region has 11 residues. The CDR3 sequence: CAWSARTEAFF. DNA of the CDR3: TGTGCCTGGAGTGCCCGGACTGAAGCTTTCTTT.

The chain uses TRBV14 and TRBJ2-2, with a tentative D call TRBD2 (5 bases). The CDR3 runs to 18 residues. V was shortened by 0 bases and J by 0 bases, with 14 bases between the two germline ends. Germline CDR1 reads SGHDN; CDR2 reads FVKESK. CDR3 DNA sequence: TGTGCCAGCAGCCAAGATTTCGGACTCTACGCGAACACCGGGGAGCTGTTTTTT. Amino acid sequence: CASSQDFGLYANTGELFF.

V is TRBV30 and J is TRBJ1-2, with D uncertain. The germline V gene has CDR1 GTSNPN and CDR2 SVGIG (reference sequence). V was pared by 8 bases and J by 0 bases, with 16 bases between. The CDR3 runs to 14 residues. As DNA, the CDR3 is TGTGCCCGGGAGGGCGGCGACACTAACTATGGCTACACCTTC. This codes for CAREGGDTNYGYTF.

The V gene is TRBV29-1, the J gene TRBJ2-4; possible D gene TRBD2, 5 bases. CDR1 and CDR2 (germline): SQVTM, ANQGSEA. The CDR3 has 13 residues. The ends were cut back, 4 bases at V and 6 bases at J, with 13 bases in the middle. This CDR3 is CSVVEGLGNIQYF. As DNA, the CDR3 is TGCAGCGTTGTCGAGGGATTGGGAAACATTCAGTACTTC.

The chain links TRBV4-3 to TRBJ2-3; D is possibly TRBD2 (7 bases). Per the germline V gene, CDR1 is LGHNA and CDR2 is YSLEER. The CDR3 is 18 amino acids. V lost 0 bases and J 0 bases, leaving 16 bases between the germline ends. This chain's CDR3 is CASSQDLMGGGSTDTQYF. The CDR3 nucleotides read TGCGCCAGCAGCCAAGATCTGATGGGAGGGGGTAGCACAGATACGCAGTATTTT.